This T cell receptor beta chain was retrieved from a study of tumour-infiltrating T cells in Burkitt lymphoma. For the study at large: Overall and progression-free survival were predicted by productive clonality.

The repertoire was sequenced with immunoSEQ multiplex PCR; TCRdb's copy has only in-frame clones and lacks some. The sample shows more than 12,000 clones, 75% of them seen only once. This receptor was obtained from a human donor with diffuse large B-cell lymphoma. The specimen was tumor tissue.

The CDR3 DNA sequence: TGTGCCAGCAGCTTGGTACAGTCCACTGAAGCTTTCTTT. Its protein product is CASSLVQSTEAFF. The chain carries TRBV5-6 and TRBJ1-1; D gene uncertain. Germline CDR1 reads SGHDT; CDR2 reads YYEEEE. The CDR3 covers 13 residues. V was shortened by 0 bases and J by 4 bases, with 7 bases between the two germline ends.